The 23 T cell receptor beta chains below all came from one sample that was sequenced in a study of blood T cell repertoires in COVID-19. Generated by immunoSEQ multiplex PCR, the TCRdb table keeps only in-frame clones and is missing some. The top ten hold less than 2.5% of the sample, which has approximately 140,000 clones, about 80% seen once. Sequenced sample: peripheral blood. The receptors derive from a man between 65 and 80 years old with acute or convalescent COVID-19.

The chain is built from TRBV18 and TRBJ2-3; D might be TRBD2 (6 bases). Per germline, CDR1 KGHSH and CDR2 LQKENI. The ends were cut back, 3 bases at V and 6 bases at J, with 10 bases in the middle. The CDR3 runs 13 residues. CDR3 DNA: TGTGCCAGCTCACCGCCGGGACTCGATACGCAGTATTTT. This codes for CASSPPGLDTQYF.

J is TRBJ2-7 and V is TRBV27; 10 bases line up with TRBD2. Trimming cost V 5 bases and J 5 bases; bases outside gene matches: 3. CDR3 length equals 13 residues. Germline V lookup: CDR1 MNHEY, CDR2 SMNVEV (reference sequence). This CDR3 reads CASSKREGDEQYF. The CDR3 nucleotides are TGTGCCAGCAGTAAGCGGGAGGGAGACGAGCAGTACTTC.

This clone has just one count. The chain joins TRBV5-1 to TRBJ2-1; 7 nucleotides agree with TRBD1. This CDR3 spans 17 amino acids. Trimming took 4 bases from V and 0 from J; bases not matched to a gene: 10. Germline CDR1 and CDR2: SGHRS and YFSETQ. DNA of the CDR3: TGCGCCAGCAGCCCGACCCTACAGGGGAGCTCCTACAATGAGCAGTTCTTC. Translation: CASSPTLQGSSYNEQFF. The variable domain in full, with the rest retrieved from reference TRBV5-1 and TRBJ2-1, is KAGVTQTPRYLIKTRGQQVTLSCSPISGHRSVSWYQQTPGQGLQFLFEYFSETQRNKGNFPGRFSGRQFSNSRSEMNVSTLELGDSALYLCASSPTLQGSSYNEQFFGPGTRLTVL.

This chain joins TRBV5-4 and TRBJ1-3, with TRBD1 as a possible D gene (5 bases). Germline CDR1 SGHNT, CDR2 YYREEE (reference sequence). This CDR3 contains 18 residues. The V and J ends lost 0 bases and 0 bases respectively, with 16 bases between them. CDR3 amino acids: CASSLAPLGVSSGNTIYF. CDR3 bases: TGTGCCAGCAGCTTGGCCCCTTTAGGGGTCAGCTCTGGAAACACCATATATTTT.

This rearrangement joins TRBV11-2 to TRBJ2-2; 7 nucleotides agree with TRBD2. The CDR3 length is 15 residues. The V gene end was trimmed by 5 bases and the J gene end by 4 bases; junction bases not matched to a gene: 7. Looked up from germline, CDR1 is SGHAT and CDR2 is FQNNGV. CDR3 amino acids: CASSPRTGGTGELFF. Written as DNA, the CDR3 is TGTGCCAGCAGCCCCCGGACGGGGGGCACCGGGGAGCTGTTTTTT.

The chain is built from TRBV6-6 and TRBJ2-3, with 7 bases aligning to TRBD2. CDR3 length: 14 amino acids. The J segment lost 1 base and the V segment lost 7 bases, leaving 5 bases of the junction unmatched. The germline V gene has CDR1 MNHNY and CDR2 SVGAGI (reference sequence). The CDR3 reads CASNSGLGTDTQYF. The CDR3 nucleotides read TGTGCCAGCAACTCCGGACTAGGCACAGATACGCAGTATTTT.

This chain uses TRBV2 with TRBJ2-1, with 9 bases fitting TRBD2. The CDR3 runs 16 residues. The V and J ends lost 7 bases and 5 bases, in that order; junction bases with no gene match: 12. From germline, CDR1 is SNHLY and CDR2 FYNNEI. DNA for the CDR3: TGTGCCAGCATCCCCACTCGGGTAGCGGGGGACAATGAGCAGTTCTTC. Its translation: CASIPTRVAGDNEQFF.

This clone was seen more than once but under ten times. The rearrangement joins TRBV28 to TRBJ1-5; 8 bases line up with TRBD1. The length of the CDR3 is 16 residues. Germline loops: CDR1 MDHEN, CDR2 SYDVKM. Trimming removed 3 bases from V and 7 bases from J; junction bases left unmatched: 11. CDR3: CASSFTFTGGDQPQHF. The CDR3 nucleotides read TGTGCCAGCAGTTTCACGTTCACAGGGGGAGACCAGCCCCAGCATTTT.

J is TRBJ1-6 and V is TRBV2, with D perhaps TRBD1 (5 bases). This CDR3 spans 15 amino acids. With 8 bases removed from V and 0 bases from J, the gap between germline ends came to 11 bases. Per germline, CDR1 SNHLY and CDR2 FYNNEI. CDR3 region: CASSQGSSYNSPLHF. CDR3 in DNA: TGTGCCAGCTCCCAGGGAAGCTCCTATAATTCACCCCTCCACTTT.

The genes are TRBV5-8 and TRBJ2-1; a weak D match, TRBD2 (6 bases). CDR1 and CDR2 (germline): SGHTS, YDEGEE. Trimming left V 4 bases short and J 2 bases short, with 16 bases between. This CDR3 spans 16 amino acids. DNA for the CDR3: TGTGCCAGCAGCCTCCAGGGACTGTTGCCCTACAATGAGCAGTTCTTC. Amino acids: CASSLQGLLPYNEQFF.

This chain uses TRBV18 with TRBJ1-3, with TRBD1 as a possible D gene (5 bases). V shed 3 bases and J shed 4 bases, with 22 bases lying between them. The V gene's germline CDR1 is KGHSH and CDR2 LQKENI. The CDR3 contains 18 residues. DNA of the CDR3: TGTGCCAGCTCACCCGGCGGCGACAGAGGCGTTTTCGGAAACACCATATATTTT. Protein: CASSPGGDRGVFGNTIYF.

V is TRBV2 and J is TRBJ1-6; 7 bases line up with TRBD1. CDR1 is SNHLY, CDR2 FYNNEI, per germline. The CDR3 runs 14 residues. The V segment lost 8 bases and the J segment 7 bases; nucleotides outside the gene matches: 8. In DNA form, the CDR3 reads TGTGCCAGCTCGGGGGGGACAGAAAATTCACCCCTCCACTTT. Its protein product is CASSGGTENSPLHF.

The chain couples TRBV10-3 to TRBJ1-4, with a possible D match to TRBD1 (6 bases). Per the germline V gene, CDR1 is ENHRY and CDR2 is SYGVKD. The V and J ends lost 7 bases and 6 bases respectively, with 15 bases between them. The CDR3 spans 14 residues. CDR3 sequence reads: CAIKSGRGDEKLFF. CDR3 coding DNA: TGTGCCATCAAGTCAGGGAGGGGGGATGAAAAACTGTTTTTT.

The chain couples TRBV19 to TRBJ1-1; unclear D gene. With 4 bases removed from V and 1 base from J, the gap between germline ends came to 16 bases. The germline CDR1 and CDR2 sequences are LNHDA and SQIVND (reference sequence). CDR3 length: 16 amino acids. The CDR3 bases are TGTGCCAGTAGTACAGTCGGACTGGGTGGGAACACTGAAGCTTTCTTT. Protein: CASSTVGLGGNTEAFF.

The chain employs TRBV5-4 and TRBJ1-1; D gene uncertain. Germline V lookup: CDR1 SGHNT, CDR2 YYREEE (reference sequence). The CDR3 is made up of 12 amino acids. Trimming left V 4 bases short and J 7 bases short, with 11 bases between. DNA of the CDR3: TGTGCCAGCAGCCCTTCAGGAGGTGAAGCTTTCTTT. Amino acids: CASSPSGGEAFF. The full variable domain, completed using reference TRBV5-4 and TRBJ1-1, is ETGVTQSPTHLIKTRGQQVTLRCSSQSGHNTVSWYQQALGQGPQFIFQYYREEENGRGNFPPRFSGLQFPNYSSELNVNALELDDSALYLCASSPSGGEAFFGQGTRLTVV.

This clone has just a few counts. The CDR3 sequence is CASSRDQTARRGNEQFF. CDR3 sequence (DNA): TGTGCCAGCTCAAGAGACCAGACGGCAAGAAGGGGCAATGAGCAGTTCTTC. V is TRBV18 and J is TRBJ2-1; a possible D gene is TRBD1 (5 bases). Germline-derived CDR1 and CDR2 are KGHSH and LQKENI. The ends were cut back, 5 bases at V and 6 bases at J, with 23 bases in the middle. The CDR3 covers 17 residues. The complete variable domain, with remaining parts taken from reference TRBV18 and TRBJ2-1, reads NAGVMQNPRHLVRRRGQEARLRCSPMKGHSHVYWYRQLPEEGLKFMVYLQKENIIDESGMPKERFSAEFPKEGPSILRIQQVVRGDSAAYFCASSRDQTARRGNEQFFGPGTRLTVL.

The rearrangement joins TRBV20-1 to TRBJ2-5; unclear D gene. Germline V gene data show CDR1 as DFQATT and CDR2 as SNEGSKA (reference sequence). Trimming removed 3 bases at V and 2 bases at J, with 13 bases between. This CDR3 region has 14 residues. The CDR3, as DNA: TGCAGTGCTAGTGCCGGTGCCGGTCAAGAGACCCAGTACTTC. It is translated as CSASAGAGQETQYF.

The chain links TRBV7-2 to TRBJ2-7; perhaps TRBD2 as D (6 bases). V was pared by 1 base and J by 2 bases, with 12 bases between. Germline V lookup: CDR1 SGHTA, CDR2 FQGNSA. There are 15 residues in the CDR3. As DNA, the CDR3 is TGTGCCAGCAGCTTAGGACTTGGCGGGGCCTACGAGCAGTACTTC. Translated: CASSLGLGGAYEQYF.

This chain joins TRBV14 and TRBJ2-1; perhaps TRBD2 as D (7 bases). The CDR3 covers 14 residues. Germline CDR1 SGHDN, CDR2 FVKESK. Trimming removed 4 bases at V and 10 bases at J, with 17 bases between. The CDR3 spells CASSPPWGGGEQFF. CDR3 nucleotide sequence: TGTGCCAGCAGCCCCCCTTGGGGGGGCGGGGAGCAGTTCTTC.

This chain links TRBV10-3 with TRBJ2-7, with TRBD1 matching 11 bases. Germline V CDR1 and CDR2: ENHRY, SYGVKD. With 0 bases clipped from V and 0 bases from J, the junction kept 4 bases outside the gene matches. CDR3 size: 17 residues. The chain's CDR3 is CAISESYGTGGSYEQYF. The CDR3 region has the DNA TGTGCCATCAGTGAGTCTTACGGGACAGGGGGCTCCTACGAGCAGTACTTC.

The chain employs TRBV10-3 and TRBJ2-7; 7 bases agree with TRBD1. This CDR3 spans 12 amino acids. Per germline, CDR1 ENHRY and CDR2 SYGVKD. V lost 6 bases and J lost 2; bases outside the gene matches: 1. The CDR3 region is CAISGTAYEQYF. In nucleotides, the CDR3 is TGTGCCATCAGCGGGACAGCCTACGAGCAGTACTTC.

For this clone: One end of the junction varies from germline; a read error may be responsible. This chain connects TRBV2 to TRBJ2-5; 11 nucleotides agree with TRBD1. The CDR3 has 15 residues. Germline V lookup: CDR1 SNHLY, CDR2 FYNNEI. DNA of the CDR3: TGTGCCAGCACCCCGGACAGGGGGCCGCAAGATACCCAGTACTTC. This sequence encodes CASTPDRGPQDTQYF.

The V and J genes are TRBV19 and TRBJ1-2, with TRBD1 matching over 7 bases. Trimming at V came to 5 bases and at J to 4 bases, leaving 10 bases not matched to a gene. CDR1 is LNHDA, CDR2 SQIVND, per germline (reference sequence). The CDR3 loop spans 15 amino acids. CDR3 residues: CASSPPGQLAYGYTF. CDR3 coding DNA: TGTGCCAGTAGTCCTCCGGGACAGCTTGCCTATGGCTACACCTTC. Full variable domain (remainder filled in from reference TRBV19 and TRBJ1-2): DGGITQSPKYLFRKEGQNVTLSCEQNLNHDAMYWYRQDPGQGLRLIYYSQIVNDFQKGDIAEGYSVSREKKESFPLTVTSAQKNPTAFYLCASSPPGQLAYGYTFGSGTRLTVV.